This T cell receptor beta chain was obtained from a study of blood T cell repertoires in COVID-19. About the study: Material from acute and convalescent COVID-19 was sourced from the United States, Italy and Spain. PBMCs, B-cell-depleted T cells, or T cells were the source of the cDNA or gDNA that made up the material.

This clone was seen just once. In the original processing: Reference gene primer amplification yielded estimated nucleated cell counts. Clones were read by immunoSEQ multiplex PCR, and TCRdb kept only the in-frame ones, dropping some. Clonal size and the V and J genes are those of that table, whereas D and trimming came from the DNA. This sample has tens of thousands of clones, with approximately 86% found just once. The sequencing input was peripheral blood. This receptor was obtained from a man between 60 and 70 years old with acute or convalescent COVID-19.

The CDR3 spells CASSLGGGHGYTF. The CDR3 region has the DNA TGTGCCAGCAGTTTAGGGGGGGGCCATGGCTACACCTTC. The V and J genes are TRBV12-3 or TRBV12-4 and TRBJ1-2; D possibly corresponds to TRBD1 (6 bases). Trimming pared 1 base from V and 6 bases from J, leaving 9 bases between. There are 13 residues in the CDR3.